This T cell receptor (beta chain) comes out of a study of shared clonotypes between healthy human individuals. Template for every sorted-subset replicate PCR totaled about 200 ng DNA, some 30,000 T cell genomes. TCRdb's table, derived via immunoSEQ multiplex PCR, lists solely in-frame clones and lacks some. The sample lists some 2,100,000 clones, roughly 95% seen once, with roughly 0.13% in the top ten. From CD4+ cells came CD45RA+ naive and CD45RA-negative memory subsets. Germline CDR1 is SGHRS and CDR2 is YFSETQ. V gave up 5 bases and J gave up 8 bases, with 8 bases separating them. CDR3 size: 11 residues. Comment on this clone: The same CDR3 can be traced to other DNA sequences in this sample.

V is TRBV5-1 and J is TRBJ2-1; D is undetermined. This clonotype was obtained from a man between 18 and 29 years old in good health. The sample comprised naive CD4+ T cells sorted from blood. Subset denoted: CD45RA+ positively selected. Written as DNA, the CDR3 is TGCGCCAGCAGTCTTAGAGATGAGCAGTTCTTC. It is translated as CASSLRDEQFF. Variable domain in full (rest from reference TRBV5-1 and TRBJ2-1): KAGVTQTPRYLIKTRGQQVTLSCSPISGHRSVSWYQQTPGQGLQFLFEYFSETQRNKGNFPGRFSGRQFSNSRSEMNVSTLELGDSALYLCASSLRDEQFFGPGTRLTVL.